The 14 T cell receptor beta chains below come from one sample, sequenced in a study of shared clonotypes between healthy human individuals. This table comes from immunoSEQ multiplex PCR, and its TCRdb copy is limited to in-frame clones, with some not included. This table holds fewer than 850,000 clones, roughly 70% found once. The specimen was memory CD4+ T cells sorted from blood. Stated subset: CD45RA-negative fraction. The receptors were sampled from a woman in her 30s in good health.

Note on this clone: Other DNA sequences in the sample encode the same CDR3. This rearrangement joins TRBV5-8 to TRBJ2-5, with 7 bases that match TRBD1. V was pared by 2 bases and J by 5 bases, with 3 bases of the junction left unmatched. The CDR3 consists of 13 residues. Germline V gene sequence: CDR1 SGHTS, CDR2 YDEGEE. For the CDR3, the DNA is TGTGCCAGCAGCTTACAGGGGCGGGAGACCCAGTACTTC. Protein: CASSLQGRETQYF.

J is TRBJ1-2 and V is TRBV30; D might be TRBD1 (5 bases). The CDR3 length is 14 residues. Trimming removed 3 bases at V and 2 bases at J, with 13 bases between. The germline gives CDR1 GTSNPN, CDR2 SVGIG (reference sequence). This CDR3 reads CAWRIGTENYGYTF. CDR3 in DNA: TGTGCCTGGAGGATCGGGACGGAGAACTATGGCTACACCTTC.

The J gene is TRBJ2-1, the V gene TRBV25-1; 11 bases fit TRBD1. V was clipped by 6 bases and J by 5 bases; unmatched bases: 3. The V gene's germline CDR1 is MGHDK and CDR2 SYGVNS. This CDR3 contains 14 residues. The CDR3 DNA is TGTGCCAGCAGGCGGGACAGGGGGAACAATGAGCAGTTCTTC. This translates into CASRRDRGNNEQFF.

As regards this clone: Other DNA sequences of this sample code for an identical CDR3. The chain combines TRBV11-3 with TRBJ2-1; 8 bases line up with TRBD2. Germline trimming cut 5 bases from V and 4 bases from J; bases unmatched to any gene: 4. This CDR3 is 14 amino acids long. Germline CDR1 reads SGHNT; CDR2 reads YENEEA. The CDR3 nucleotides read TGTGCCAGCAGCCGGGCGGGGGGTTACAATGAGCAGTTCTTC. This encodes CASSRAGGYNEQFF.

The gene calls are TRBV29-1 and TRBJ2-7, with D possibly being TRBD2 (6 bases). CDR3 length equals 12 residues. The germline V gene encodes CDR1 SQVTM and CDR2 ANQGSEA. V was trimmed by 3 bases and J by 4 bases, leaving 10 bases between them. The CDR3 is CSVELAGYEQYF. The CDR3 nucleotides are TGCAGCGTTGAGCTGGCGGGGTACGAGCAGTACTTC.

The chain links TRBV18 to TRBJ1-6, with a tentative D call TRBD1 (5 bases). CDR1 is KGHSH, CDR2 LQKENI, per germline. CDR3 size: 16 residues. The V end was cut by 3 bases, the J end by 3 bases, with 12 bases between. The DNA for the CDR3 is TGTGCCAGCTCACCTAACCAGGGCGGCTATAATTCACCCCTCCACTTT. It codes for CASSPNQGGYNSPLHF.

This clone has just a few counts. The chain combines TRBV5-1 with TRBJ2-7, with 9 bases that match TRBD2. The CDR3 has 16 amino acids. The V gene end was trimmed by 4 bases and the J gene end by 1 base; junction bases not matched to a gene: 9. Germline V gene lookup returns CDR1 SGHRS and CDR2 YFSETQ. The CDR3, as DNA: TGCGCCAGCAGCCCCGCAATGACTAGCGGTTCCTACGAGCAGTACTTC. It yields the protein CASSPAMTSGSYEQYF.

The rearrangement links TRBV19 to TRBJ1-2; D remains ambiguous. Trimming took off 0 bases at V and 4 bases at J, with 15 bases between the two ends. In germline, CDR1 is LNHDA, CDR2 SQIVND (reference sequence). The CDR3 is 16 residues long. CDR3 loop: CASSIDLQSPTYGYTF. As DNA, the CDR3 is TGTGCCAGTAGTATAGATCTCCAGAGTCCAACCTATGGCTACACCTTC.

The chain is built from TRBV25-1 and TRBJ2-2; TRBD1 or TRBD2 may be the D gene (5 bases each). The V gene lost 6 bases and the J gene lost 6 bases, with 11 bases spanning the gap. Germline V gives CDR1 MGHDK, CDR2 SYGVNS. This CDR3 is built from 13 residues. CDR3 DNA sequence: TGTGCCAGCAGGCCTTTGGGGGCCGGGGAGCTGTTTTTT. Its protein product is CASRPLGAGELFF.

This clone was seen only a few times. This specimen includes other DNA sequences encoding the same CDR3. The chain recombines TRBV7-2 with TRBJ2-7; tentatively, D is TRBD1 (8 bases). This CDR3 contains 15 residues. With 5 bases removed from V and 2 bases from J, the gap between germline ends came to 16 bases. CDR1 and CDR2 from the germline V gene are SGHTA and FQGNSA. CDR3 amino acids: CASSQGAGGAYEQYF. CDR3 coding DNA: TGTGCCAGCAGCCAGGGGGCTGGGGGGGCCTACGAGCAGTACTTC.

J is TRBJ2-3 and V is TRBV7-3, with D unclear. Per germline, CDR1 SGHTA and CDR2 FQGTGA. The CDR3 has 14 residues. V was trimmed by 5 bases and J by 2 bases, leaving 11 bases between them. The CDR3 spells CASSLVGDTDTQYF. CDR3 nucleotide sequence: TGTGCCAGCAGCCTGGTGGGTGACACAGATACGCAGTATTTT.

Only one count was recorded for this clone. V usage is TRBV7-6 and J usage is TRBJ2-7, with 9 bases lining up with TRBD2. The junction had 11 bases not matched to a gene; V was cut back by 0 bases and J by 5 bases. This CDR3 comprises 17 residues. CDR1 is SGHVS, CDR2 FNYEAQ, per germline. The CDR3 DNA reads as TGTGCCAGCAGCTTAGCAGGGGGTAGCGGGAGTTCGCACGAGCAGTACTTC. Translated, it gives CASSLAGGSGSSHEQYF.

This clone has a count of ten or more. Other nucleotide sequences from this sample produce the same CDR3. This chain uses TRBV10-3 with TRBJ2-3; no clear D gene. CDR3 length equals 11 residues. Germline CDR1 is ENHRY and CDR2 is SYGVKD. Trimming stripped 8 bases from V and 0 bases from J, with 3 bases between. CDR3: CAIRSTDTQYF. CDR3 coding DNA: TGTGCCATCCGAAGCACAGATACGCAGTATTTT.

The J gene is TRBJ2-7, the V gene TRBV6-5, with D tentatively TRBD1 (6 bases). Germline assignment: CDR1 MNHEY and CDR2 SVGAGI. The CDR3 is 15 amino acids. The V end lost 6 bases, the J end lost 2 bases, and 17 bases lay between the germline ends. The CDR3 DNA sequence: TGTGCCAGCAGGCGTGACCGGGACACCACCTACGAGCAGTACTTC. Residues: CASRRDRDTTYEQYF.